This T cell receptor beta chain was sequenced in a study of blood T cell repertoires in COVID-19. Study as a whole: PBMCs, B-cell-depleted T cells, or T cells provided the cDNA or gDNA that made up the material.

Some clones are missing from TCRdb's copy, which holds only in-frame ones; the method was immunoSEQ multiplex PCR. Among some 200,000 clones listed, 83% were seen once. This CDR3 spans 13 amino acids. V lost 7 bases to trimming and J lost 2 bases; unmatched junction nucleotides: 4. Per the germline V gene, CDR1 is SGHRS and CDR2 is YFSETQ. The sequence was collected from a woman aged 25 to 39 with COVID-19, enrolled during active disease. The sequencing input was peripheral blood. J is TRBJ2-7 and V is TRBV5-1; 9 bases match TRBD2. CDR3 sequence: CASSSSGTYEQYF. The CDR3 region has the DNA TGCGCCAGCTCCTCTAGCGGGACCTACGAGCAGTACTTC.